What follows are 12 T cell receptor beta chains derived from one specimen sequenced in a study of graft-versus-host responses after intestinal transplantation. Only in-frame clones appear in the TCRdb table, and some are missing; sequencing was by immunoSEQ multiplex PCR. Seen here are roughly 60,000 clones, under 95% observed once, and the top ten hold roughly 2.6%. This specimen consisted of PBMCs, obtained roughly 120 days after intestinal transplantation. The origin of the receptors is a human patient who received an intestinal transplant, so some T cells may come from the graft donor.

The chain couples TRBV10-3 to TRBJ1-1; D perhaps matches TRBD1 (6 bases). The CDR3 has 14 residues. V gave up 0 bases and J gave up 5 bases, with 10 bases separating them. Germline V gives CDR1 ENHRY, CDR2 SYGVKD. Written as DNA, the CDR3 is TGTGCCATCAGTGAGTCGGGACATATGACTGAAGCTTTCTTT. This translates into CAISESGHMTEAFF.

V usage is TRBV11-2 and J usage is TRBJ2-7, with 7 bases fitting TRBD1. From germline, CDR1 is SGHAT and CDR2 FQNNGV. V was clipped by 5 bases and J by 0 bases; unmatched bases: 7. The CDR3 has 15 amino acids. The CDR3 region is CASSADRDSSYEQYF. The CDR3 nucleotides read TGTGCCAGCAGCGCCGACCGGGACAGCTCCTACGAGCAGTACTTC.

The chain has TRBV28 and TRBJ2-7; possible D gene TRBD1, 5 bases. The ends were cut back, 1 base at V and 6 bases at J, with 10 bases in the middle. The CDR3 runs 13 residues. CDR1 is MDHEN, CDR2 SYDVKM, per germline. DNA for the CDR3: TGTGCCAGCAGTTTATACGGGCAGGGCGAGCAGTACTTC. This codes for CASSLYGQGEQYF. Looking up the rest from reference TRBV28 and TRBJ2-7 gives the full variable domain: DVKVTQSSRYLVKRTGEKVFLECVQDMDHENMFWYRQDPGLGLRLIYFSYDVKMKEKGDIPEGYSVSREKKERFSLILESASTNQTSMYLCASSLYGQGEQYFGPGTRLTVT.

V is TRBV30 and J is TRBJ2-1, with TRBD2 matching 13 bases. Germline lookup yields CDR1 GTSNPN and CDR2 SVGIG (reference sequence). The CDR3 has 15 amino acids. The junction had 5 bases not matched to a gene; V was cut back by 6 bases and J by 3 bases. CDR3 sequence: CACPGLAGFYNEQFF. The CDR3 DNA sequence: TGTGCCTGCCCGGGACTAGCGGGGTTCTACAATGAGCAGTTCTTC.

The rearrangement uses TRBV5-6 and TRBJ1-2; D is undetermined. Trimming took 4 bases from V and 4 from J, leaving 5 bases between them. The CDR3 is 11 amino acids. Germline-derived CDR1 and CDR2 are SGHDT and YYEEEE. The CDR3 loop reads CASSGGYGYTF. Written as DNA, the CDR3 is TGTGCCAGCAGCGGAGGCTATGGCTACACCTTC.

The CDR3 DNA reads TGTGCCAGCAGTTACCTGACTAGCGGGGGCACCGGGGAGCTGTTTTTT. It specifies CASSYLTSGGTGELFF. The J gene is TRBJ2-2, the V gene TRBV6-5; 12 bases map to TRBD2. Germline CDR1 reads MNHEY; CDR2 reads SVGAGI. The CDR3 runs to 16 residues. The V and J ends lost 2 bases and 4 bases, in that order; junction bases with no gene match: 2.

This rearrangement joins TRBV7-9 to TRBJ2-2, with D tentatively TRBD1 (6 bases). Germline-derived CDR1 and CDR2 are SEHNR and FQNEAQ (reference sequence). The V and J ends lost 6 bases and 0 bases respectively, with 14 bases between them. The CDR3 sequence is 16 residues long. CDR3 in amino acids: CASSSVAGANTGELFF. The CDR3 DNA reads TGTGCCAGCAGTTCCGTTGCAGGGGCGAACACCGGGGAGCTGTTTTTT.

CDR3 sequence reads: CASSLGPPVHEQYF. CDR3 nucleotides: TGCGCCAGCAGCTTAGGTCCCCCCGTCCACGAGCAGTACTTC. The chain is built from TRBV5-1 and TRBJ2-5; no reliable D call. The closer fit of TRBJ2-7 to the DNA end suggests the J call may be wrong. Germline CDR1 reads SGHRS; CDR2 reads YFSETQ. This CDR3 has 14 amino acids.

This clone was found a few times. The CDR3 bases are TGTGCCAGCAGCGTAATCGAGCAGTACTTC. Translating gives CASSVIEQYF. This chain uses TRBV21-1 with TRBJ2-7; TRBD2 reflects the table's D call only, with no check against the DNA. TRBV21-1 is given as a pseudogene. This CDR3 spans 10 amino acids.

The chain combines TRBV6-6 with TRBJ1-2; D remains unclear. CDR3 size: 13 residues. The germline V gene encodes CDR1 MNHNY and CDR2 SVGAGI (reference sequence). The V gene lost 4 bases and the J gene lost 8 bases, with 14 bases spanning the gap. Here the CDR3 reads CASSSRTVGGYTF. CDR3 coding DNA: TGTGCCAGCAGTTCCCGTACAGTGGGAGGCTACACCTTC.

This chain links TRBV7-6 with TRBJ2-3; 7 bases align to TRBD2. This CDR3 is 16 amino acids long. Per the germline V gene, CDR1 is SGHVS and CDR2 is FNYEAQ. After removal of 2 bases from V and 3 bases from J, the junction contained 8 bases not matched to a gene. The CDR3 here is CASSLIQWGGTDTQYF. The CDR3 DNA sequence: TGTGCCAGCAGCTTAATTCAGTGGGGGGGGACAGATACGCAGTATTTT. Filled out from reference TRBV7-6 and TRBJ2-3, the complete variable domain reads GAGVSQSPRYKVTKRGQDVALRCDPISGHVSLYWYRQALGQGPEFLTYFNYEAQQDKSGLPNDRFSAERPEGSISTLTIQRTEQRDSAMYRCASSLIQWGGTDTQYFGPGTRLTVL.

The V and J genes are TRBV27 and TRBJ1-1; 7 positions match TRBD1. This CDR3 spans 14 amino acids. The germline V gene has CDR1 MNHEY and CDR2 SMNVEV (reference sequence). The V segment lost 2 bases and the J segment 5 bases; nucleotides outside the gene matches: 5. The CDR3 DNA follows: TGTGCCAGCAGTTTAGTTAGGGGGCGGACTGAAGCTTTCTTT. As protein: CASSLVRGRTEAFF.